One T cell receptor (beta chain) is described in this entry. Its cognate antigen is unknown. The PCR used 60 Vbeta and 13 Jbeta primers. Clones were sequenced by immunoSEQ multiplex PCR, and TCRdb holds only the in-frame ones, with some missing. The sample carries just under 150,000 clones, 75% to 90% recorded once. The data stem from a study of cytomegalovirus exposure and HLA in healthy donors. Study results and caveats: Sequencing depth across donors, presence/absence analyses assumed, was roughly uniform.

Donors counted as nominally healthy when sampled, yet unrecorded immune exposures were likely. Germline V CDR1 and CDR2: SQVTM, ANQGSEA. This CDR3 has 16 amino acids. V lost 0 bases to trimming and J lost 4 bases; unmatched junction nucleotides: 7. Sequencing was carried out using PBMCs. The source of this sequence is a woman aged 25 to 39 in good health and CMV-seronegative. The rearrangement joins TRBV29-1 to TRBJ2-3; 10 bases fit TRBD2. The CDR3 region is CSVEDVLAGVADTQYF. CDR3 nucleotides: TGCAGCGTTGAAGATGTCCTAGCGGGAGTCGCAGATACGCAGTATTTT.